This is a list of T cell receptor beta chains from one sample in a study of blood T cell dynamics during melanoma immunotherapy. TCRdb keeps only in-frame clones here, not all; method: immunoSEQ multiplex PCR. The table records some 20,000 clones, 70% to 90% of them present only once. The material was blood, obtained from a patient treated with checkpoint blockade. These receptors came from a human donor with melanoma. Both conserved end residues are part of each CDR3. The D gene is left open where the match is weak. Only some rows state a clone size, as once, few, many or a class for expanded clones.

CDR3 DNA: TGCGCCAGCAGTCAAGAGGCGGGCAATCAGCCCCAGCATTTT; CDR3 protein: CASSQEAGNQPQHF; J gene: TRBJ1-5; V gene: TRBV23-1; D gene: .; clone size: .
CDR3 DNA: TGTGCCAGTAGTAGAAGACAGGGCACAGATACGCAGTATTTT; CDR3 protein: CASSRRQGTDTQYF; J gene: TRBJ2-3; V gene: TRBV19; D gene: .; clone size: .
CDR3 DNA: TGCAGCGTTCAGACAGGAGCGCCCGGTTCACCCCTCCACTTT; CDR3 protein: CSVQTGAPGSPLHF; J gene: TRBJ1-6; V gene: TRBV29-1; D gene: .; clone size: .
CDR3 DNA: TGTGCCAGCTCCCTCCGCCCCGGTACCTACGAGCAGTACTTC; CDR3 protein: CASSLRPGTYEQYF; J gene: TRBJ2-7; V gene: TRBV11-2; D gene: .; clone size: .
CDR3 DNA: TGTGCCAGCAGTTCAGGACAGGTCGTCAACTCACCCCTCCACTTT; CDR3 protein: CASSSGQVVNSPLHF; J gene: TRBJ1-6; V gene: TRBV27; D gene: TRBD1; clone size: .
CDR3 DNA: TGCAGCGTAGCACAGGCCCGTACCTACGAGCAGTACTTC; CDR3 protein: CSVAQARTYEQYF; J gene: TRBJ2-7; V gene: TRBV29-1; D gene: .; clone size: .
CDR3 DNA: TGCGCCAGCAGCCAAGATCGTATTAGGGCCCGGGGTAATCAGCCCCAGCATTTT; CDR3 protein: CASSQDRIRARGNQPQHF; J gene: TRBJ1-5; V gene: TRBV4-3; D gene: .; clone size: .
CDR3 DNA: TGTGCCAGCAGTCAAGGCTGGGGTCATGGCTACACCTTC; CDR3 protein: CASSQGWGHGYTF; J gene: TRBJ1-2; V gene: TRBV28; D gene: .; clone size: .
CDR3 DNA: TGTGCCAGCAGCTTACGCGGGGTGGAAGAGACCCAGTACTTC; CDR3 protein: CASSLRGVEETQYF; J gene: TRBJ2-5; V gene: TRBV5-4; D gene: .; clone size: .
CDR3 DNA: TGTGCCAGCAGTCCCGCGGGGGTAACTAACTATGGCTACACCTTC; CDR3 protein: CASSPAGVTNYGYTF; J gene: TRBJ1-2; V gene: TRBV28; D gene: .; clone size: .
CDR3 DNA: TGTGCCAGCAGCTTAGCGCTTAGAGACGAGCAGTACTTC; CDR3 protein: CASSLALRDEQYF; J gene: TRBJ2-7; V gene: TRBV7-2; D gene: .; clone size: .
CDR3 DNA: TGTGCCAGCAGCTTGTGGGGGGGGGCGCGGAATGAGCAGTTCTTC; CDR3 protein: CASSLWGGARNEQFF; J gene: TRBJ2-1; V gene: TRBV5-4; D gene: .; clone size: .
CDR3 DNA: TGTGCCAGCAGCCCAGGGGCGAGCGGAAACACCATATATTTT; CDR3 protein: CASSPGASGNTIYF; J gene: TRBJ1-3; V gene: TRBV14; D gene: .; clone size: few
CDR3 DNA: TGTGCCAGCAGTCCCCCCAGGGTTTTGCTCTACGAGCAGTACTTC; CDR3 protein: CASSPPRVLLYEQYF; J gene: TRBJ2-7; V gene: TRBV28; D gene: .; clone size: .
CDR3 DNA: TGCGCCAGCAGCTGTAGCGGGAGCCCCAACAATGAGCAGTTCTTC; CDR3 protein: CASSCSGSPNNEQFF; J gene: TRBJ2-1; V gene: TRBV23-1; D gene: TRBD2; clone size: .
CDR3 DNA: TGTGCCAGCAGGCGCCCTAATTCACCCCTCCACTTT; CDR3 protein: CASRRPNSPLHF; J gene: TRBJ1-6; V gene: TRBV6-5; D gene: .; clone size: .
CDR3 DNA: TGTGCCAGCTGTCAGGGTTTCTACAATGAGCAGTTCTTC; CDR3 protein: CASCQGFYNEQFF; J gene: TRBJ2-1; V gene: TRBV6-1; D gene: .; clone size: .
CDR3 DNA: TGCGCCAGCAGCTTGGCAGGATTGTCCACCGGGGAGCTGTTTTTT; CDR3 protein: CASSLAGLSTGELFF; J gene: TRBJ2-2; V gene: TRBV5-1; D gene: .; clone size: once
CDR3 DNA: TGCGCCAGCAGCCCGGAACCGGGAGAGGGCAAAAACATTCAGTACTTC; CDR3 protein: CASSPEPGEGKNIQYF; J gene: TRBJ2-4; V gene: TRBV5-1; D gene: .; clone size: .
CDR3 DNA: TGTGCCAGCAGTCGACCCGTGGGACAGGGCGGCTACGAGCAGTACTTC; CDR3 protein: CASSRPVGQGGYEQYF; J gene: TRBJ2-7; V gene: TRBV28; D gene: TRBD1; clone size: .
CDR3 DNA: TGTGCCAGCAGTTTAGGACGGAGCAAGCTGTTTTTT; CDR3 protein: CASSLGRSKLFF; J gene: TRBJ2-2; V gene: TRBV28; D gene: .; clone size: .
CDR3 DNA: TGTGCCAGCAGCCCTCTAGCGGGAGGGCCCTCAGAGACCCAGTACTTC; CDR3 protein: CASSPLAGGPSETQYF; J gene: TRBJ2-5; V gene: TRBV28; D gene: TRBD2; clone size: .
CDR3 DNA: TGTGCCAGCAGTTCGGTGGGAGGGGGAGGGGAGACCCAGTACTTC; CDR3 protein: CASSSVGGGGETQYF; J gene: TRBJ2-5; V gene: TRBV27; D gene: .; clone size: .
CDR3 DNA: TGTGCCAGCAGTTTATGGGACGTAACAGGGGGCCTCGCCGGTTACGAGCAGTACTTC; CDR3 protein: CASSLWDVTGGLAGYEQYF; J gene: TRBJ2-7; V gene: TRBV28; D gene: TRBD1; clone size: .
CDR3 DNA: TGTGCCAGCTCATCGTTTAGCGGGGGCTCCTACAATGAGCAGTTCTTC; CDR3 protein: CASSSFSGGSYNEQFF; J gene: TRBJ2-1; V gene: TRBV18; D gene: TRBD2; clone size: .
CDR3 DNA: TGTGCCAGCAGGACTGGATCGGCGAACACTGAAGCTTTCTTT; CDR3 protein: CASRTGSANTEAFF; J gene: TRBJ1-1; V gene: TRBV6-6; D gene: .; clone size: once
CDR3 DNA: TGTGCCAGTAGTATCGACTGGAACTCCTACGAGCAGTACTTC; CDR3 protein: CASSIDWNSYEQYF; J gene: TRBJ2-7; V gene: TRBV19; D gene: .; clone size: .
CDR3 DNA: TGTGCCAGCAGCCGGAACGGGTTTAATCAGCCCCAGCATTTT; CDR3 protein: CASSRNGFNQPQHF; J gene: TRBJ1-5; V gene: TRBV27; D gene: .; clone size: .
CDR3 DNA: TGTGCCAGCAGCTTAGTGGGAGGGAGTCGAGGTTACGAGCAGTACTTC; CDR3 protein: CASSLVGGSRGYEQYF; J gene: TRBJ2-7; V gene: TRBV7-9; D gene: TRBD2; clone size: .
CDR3 DNA: TGTGCCAGCAGTGAAAGACAGGGGTCCTACGAGCAGTACTTC; CDR3 protein: CASSERQGSYEQYF; J gene: TRBJ2-7; V gene: TRBV6-1; D gene: TRBD1; clone size: .
CDR3 DNA: TGTGCCACCAGCAGGGCTGACGAGGGGGCGGAGACCCAGTACTTC; CDR3 protein: CATSRADEGAETQYF; J gene: TRBJ2-5; V gene: TRBV15; D gene: TRBD1; clone size: few
CDR3 DNA: TGCGCCAGCAGCCAAGATTATAGCGCAGGGGAGAGAGAGCAGTACTTC; CDR3 protein: CASSQDYSAGEREQYF; J gene: TRBJ2-7; V gene: TRBV4-3; D gene: .; clone size: .
CDR3 DNA: TGTGCCAGCAGTACCGTGACTAGCGGGAGAGACAATGAGCAGTTCTTC; CDR3 protein: CASSTVTSGRDNEQFF; J gene: TRBJ2-1; V gene: TRBV2; D gene: TRBD2; clone size: .
CDR3 DNA: TGTGCCAGCAGCTTAGCGGTGAACACTGAAGCTTTCTTT; CDR3 protein: CASSLAVNTEAFF; J gene: TRBJ1-1; V gene: TRBV14; D gene: .; clone size: .
CDR3 DNA: TGTGCCAGCAGCCAAGATTACGGGCGGAACACAGATACGCAGTATTTT; CDR3 protein: CASSQDYGRNTDTQYF; J gene: TRBJ2-3; V gene: TRBV4-2; D gene: .; clone size: .
CDR3 DNA: TGTGCCAGCAGCTTCTATGGGGGTCTTAATGAAAAACTGTTTTTT; CDR3 protein: CASSFYGGLNEKLFF; J gene: TRBJ1-4; V gene: TRBV5-5; D gene: .; clone size: .
CDR3 DNA: TGTGCCAGCAGCCCGGACAGGGGGGATCTGTTTTTT; CDR3 protein: CASSPDRGDLFF; J gene: TRBJ1-4; V gene: TRBV11-2; D gene: TRBD1; clone size: .
CDR3 DNA: TGTGCCAGCAGTCCCATCAAAACCCGAACTGAAGCTTTCTTT; CDR3 protein: CASSPIKTRTEAFF; J gene: TRBJ1-1; V gene: TRBV6-5; D gene: .; clone size: .
CDR3 DNA: TGTGCCAGCAGCCCCGCTGGCTGGGGGGCGAACACCGGGGAGCTGTTTTTT; CDR3 protein: CASSPAGWGANTGELFF; J gene: TRBJ2-2; V gene: TRBV5-6; D gene: .; clone size: .
CDR3 DNA: TGTGCCAGCAGTTTCTGGCCGGGGGGGAATGAGCAGTTCTTC; CDR3 protein: CASSFWPGGNEQFF; J gene: TRBJ2-1; V gene: TRBV27; D gene: TRBD2; clone size: .
CDR3 DNA: TGTGCCAGTAGTGTTCTGCTCGGGGGTGGCACCGGGGAGCTGTTTTTT; CDR3 protein: CASSVLLGGGTGELFF; J gene: TRBJ2-2; V gene: TRBV19; D gene: .; clone size: .
CDR3 DNA: TGTGCCTGGAGTGCGGGGGAGATCTATGGCTACACCTTC; CDR3 protein: CAWSAGEIYGYTF; J gene: TRBJ1-2; V gene: TRBV30; D gene: .; clone size: .
CDR3 DNA: TGCGCCAGCAGGCCTAGAGTGGCTAGCGCTCACACAGATACGCAGTATTTT; CDR3 protein: CASRPRVASAHTDTQYF; J gene: TRBJ2-3; V gene: TRBV4-1; D gene: .; clone size: once
CDR3 DNA: TGTGCCAGCAGCTTAGGAGTATGGGGGGCGGGAGGCTACACCTTC; CDR3 protein: CASSLGVWGAGGYTF; J gene: TRBJ1-2; V gene: TRBV7-2; D gene: .; clone size: once
CDR3 DNA: TGTGCCAGTAGTAGGAGCAGGGGGTCCACTGAAGCTTTCTTT; CDR3 protein: CASSRSRGSTEAFF; J gene: TRBJ1-1; V gene: TRBV19; D gene: TRBD1; clone size: .
CDR3 DNA: TGTGCCAGCCGACAGCGGGAGAGCTACGAGCAGTACTTC; CDR3 protein: CASRQRESYEQYF; J gene: TRBJ2-7; V gene: TRBV2; D gene: TRBD2; clone size: .
CDR3 DNA: TGTGCCAGCCGCGGGTACAACTCCTACGAGCAGTACTTC; CDR3 protein: CASRGYNSYEQYF; J gene: TRBJ2-7; V gene: TRBV7-6; D gene: .; clone size: .
CDR3 DNA: TGTGCCAGTAGTATAGTAGCGGGCTCCTACAATGAGCAGTTCTTC; CDR3 protein: CASSIVAGSYNEQFF; J gene: TRBJ2-1; V gene: TRBV19; D gene: TRBD2; clone size: .
CDR3 DNA: TGTGCCAGCACCATTATTGGGGGGGGGCTCCTGTATGGCTACACCTTC; CDR3 protein: CASTIIGGGLLYGYTF; J gene: TRBJ1-2; V gene: TRBV28; D gene: .; clone size: .
CDR3 DNA: TGTGCCAGCAGCCCAAGGACTAGCGGTTCCTACGAGCAGTACTTC; CDR3 protein: CASSPRTSGSYEQYF; J gene: TRBJ2-7; V gene: TRBV5-4; D gene: TRBD2; clone size: .